Following are 21 T cell receptor beta chains from one sample sequenced in a study of cytomegalovirus exposure and HLA in healthy donors. The PCR had 60 Vbeta and 13 Jbeta primers. TCRdb keeps only in-frame clones here, not all; method: immunoSEQ multiplex PCR. The sample carries some 190,000 clones, 75% to 85% recorded once. The source material was PBMCs. The receptors were sampled from a man younger than 30 in good health and CMV-seronegative.

This chain links TRBV11-2 with TRBJ2-5; 9 nucleotides line up with TRBD2. The CDR3 is 15 amino acids. Per germline, CDR1 SGHAT and CDR2 FQNNGV. The ends lost 1 base at V and 3 bases at J; junction bases unmatched: 3. The CDR3 region has the DNA TGTGCCAGCAGCTTAGTGGCTAGCGGGGAAGAGACCCAGTACTTC. Translation: CASSLVASGEETQYF. Supplemented by reference TRBV11-2 and TRBJ2-5, the full variable domain reads EAGVAQSPRYKIIEKRQSVAFWCNPISGHATLYWYQQILGQGPKLLIQFQNNGVVDDSQLPKDRFSAERLKGVDSTLKIQPAKLEDSAVYLCASSLVASGEETQYFGPGTRLLVL.

A few counts support this clone. The chain joins TRBV10-3 to TRBJ1-2; 8 bases agree with TRBD1. Germline V gene data show CDR1 as ENHRY and CDR2 as SYGVKD. Trimming cost V 3 bases and J 7 bases; bases outside gene matches: 10. CDR3 length: 15 amino acids. The CDR3 nucleotides read TGTGCCATCAGTGAACAACAGGGGGTAGCGGGTGGCTACACCTTC. Amino acids: CAISEQQGVAGGYTF.

This clone was seen only a few times. The V call is TRBV7-9, the J call TRBJ2-5; D gene uncertain. V lost 0 bases and J 0 bases, leaving 14 bases between the germline ends. CDR1 and CDR2 (germline): SEHNR, FQNEAQ (reference sequence). The CDR3 spans 17 residues. CDR3 loop: CASSLAMAPLNQETQYF. CDR3 coding DNA: TGTGCCAGCAGCTTAGCGATGGCACCTCTGAACCAAGAGACCCAGTACTTC.

A single count supports this clone. V is TRBV7-6 and J is TRBJ2-7; 8 bases match TRBD2. The V gene's germline CDR1 is SGHVS and CDR2 FNYEAQ. The J segment lost 3 bases and the V segment lost 2 bases, leaving 6 bases of the junction unmatched. This CDR3 region has 15 residues. CDR3 in amino acids: CASSLILADYYEQYF. For the CDR3, the DNA is TGTGCCAGCAGCTTAATACTAGCGGATTACTACGAGCAGTACTTC.

The sample holds a few counts of this clone. V gene TRBV2 combines with J gene TRBJ1-2; D is unclear. V was trimmed by 6 bases and J by 10 bases, leaving 9 bases between them. Germline V gene data show CDR1 as SNHLY and CDR2 as FYNNEI. The length of the CDR3 is 10 residues. The CDR3 DNA reads TGTGCCAGCAGCCCCCGTTACTACACCTTC. It specifies CASSPRYYTF.

V and J are TRBV19 and TRBJ1-2, with 11 bases lining up with TRBD1. The CDR3 spans 13 residues. V gave up 7 bases and J gave up 4 bases; unmatched junction bases: 2. Germline CDR1 is LNHDA and CDR2 is SQIVND (reference sequence). The DNA for the CDR3 is TGTGCCAGTATCGGGACAGGGGGCTATGGCTACACCTTC. Protein: CASIGTGGYGYTF.

This clone was counted a few times. V is TRBV5-3 and J is TRBJ2-1; no definite D call. TRBV5-3 is an ORF; its function is uncertain. V lost 3 bases to trimming and J lost 0 bases, with 7 bases between them. The CDR3 covers 14 residues. CDR3 protein: CARSSSYSYNEQFF. Written as DNA, the CDR3 is TGTGCCAGAAGCTCGTCTTACTCCTACAATGAGCAGTTCTTC.

The V gene is TRBV5-1, the J gene TRBJ1-4, with D unresolved. The length of the CDR3 is 18 residues. Trimming shortened V by 0 bases and J by 0 bases, and 15 bases separated the two germline ends. Germline CDR1 and CDR2: SGHRS and YFSETQ. The CDR3 DNA reads as TGCGCCAGCAGCTTGGTAGAGAGACCAGACTCAACTAATGAAAAACTGTTTTTT. Its protein product is CASSLVERPDSTNEKLFF.

This chain connects TRBV7-9 to TRBJ2-1; no clear D. This CDR3 comprises 15 residues. Germline CDR1 is SEHNR and CDR2 is FQNEAQ (reference sequence). Trimming cost V 1 base and J 0 bases, with 7 bases left between them. The chain's CDR3 is CASSLVHSSYNEQFF. CDR3 in DNA: TGTGCCAGCAGCTTAGTGCACAGCTCCTACAATGAGCAGTTCTTC.

V is TRBV7-3 and J is TRBJ2-3, with TRBD1 identical over 10 bases. The CDR3 covers 14 residues. Looked up from germline, CDR1 is SGHTA and CDR2 is FQGTGA. Trimming took 5 bases from V and 7 from J; bases not matched to a gene: 6. DNA of the CDR3: TGTGCCAGCAGCCCCGGGACAGGGGTGCATACGCAGTATTTT. Translation: CASSPGTGVHTQYF.

The chain carries TRBV7-3 and TRBJ2-1; 10 positions agree with TRBD2. Germline CDR1 is SGHTA and CDR2 is FQGTGA. With 5 bases clipped from V and 12 bases from J, the junction kept 16 bases outside the gene matches. CDR3 length: 16 amino acids. The CDR3 nucleotides are TGTGCCAGCAGCACCTCCGGGACTAGCGCCCAAAACAGGCAGTTCTTC. Protein: CASSTSGTSAQNRQFF.

The chain has TRBV11-2 and TRBJ2-3, with TRBD1 identical over 9 bases. With 4 bases clipped from V and 0 bases from J, the junction kept 5 bases outside the gene matches. Germline-derived CDR1 and CDR2 are SGHAT and FQNNGV. This CDR3 has 16 residues. CDR3 residues: CASSSRTGASTDTQYF. The DNA of the CDR3 is TGTGCCAGCAGCTCCCGGACAGGGGCCAGCACAGATACGCAGTATTTT.

This clone was seen a few times. V usage is TRBV11-2 and J usage is TRBJ2-5; 8 positions agree with TRBD2. The CDR3 extends over 15 amino acids. The germline CDR1 and CDR2 sequences are SGHAT and FQNNGV. Unmatched junction bases numbered 3, after V lost 1 base and J lost 2 bases. CDR3 DNA: TGTGCCAGCAGCTTAGTCGCGGGGGGTCAAGAGACCCAGTACTTC. Translating gives CASSLVAGGQETQYF.

V is TRBV7-2 and J is TRBJ2-5; TRBD2 agrees at 7 bases. The germline V gene has CDR1 SGHTA and CDR2 FQGNSA. V dropped 4 bases and J dropped 7; count of bases not matched to a gene: 12. This CDR3 comprises 15 residues. CDR3 residues: CASSYRLAGKGTQYF. The CDR3 DNA is TGTGCCAGCAGCTACCGACTAGCCGGTAAAGGGACCCAGTACTTC.

The chain carries TRBV6-5 and TRBJ2-7; tentatively, D is TRBD2 (5 bases). This CDR3 is 15 amino acids long. V lost 6 bases, J lost 5 bases, and 20 bases lay in between. The V gene's germline CDR1 is MNHEY and CDR2 SVGAGI. The DNA for the CDR3 is TGTGCCAGCAGCGGGAAGGGATTATGGCCCCACGAGCAGTACTTC. Translation gives CASSGKGLWPHEQYF.

This clone was counted a single time. The junction differs from germline at one of its ends, possibly a read error. The chain has TRBV5-4 and TRBJ1-2, with TRBD1 matching over 9 bases. CDR1 SGHNT and CDR2 YYREEE come from the germline V gene (reference sequence). The CDR3 consists of 15 residues. In DNA form, the CDR3 reads TGTGCCAGCAGCCGCCTAGGACAGGGGTCGGATGGCCACACCTTC. The encoded protein is CASSRLGQGSDGHTF.

The CDR3 loop is CASRIPTGGNTEAFF. CDR3 nucleotide sequence: TGTGCCAGCAGGATTCCGACGGGTGGGAACACTGAAGCTTTCTTT. The chain uses TRBV6-1 and TRBJ1-1; D remains unclear. V was clipped by 6 bases and J by 1 base, with 15 bases between them. This CDR3 comprises 15 residues. CDR1 is MNHNS, CDR2 SASEGT, per germline.

J is TRBJ2-2 and V is TRBV10-1; TRBD1 agrees at 7 bases. The CDR3 covers 13 residues. CDR1 and CDR2 (germline): WNHNN, SYGVQD (reference sequence). V shed 7 bases, J shed 7 bases, and the junction held 6 bases outside the gene matches. Here the CDR3 reads CASKTGPDGELFF. DNA of the CDR3: TGCGCCAGCAAGACAGGGCCCGACGGGGAGCTGTTTTTT.

The chain has TRBV6-1 and TRBJ1-4, with TRBD1 identical over 9 bases. CDR3 size: 13 residues. The germline V gene encodes CDR1 MNHNS and CDR2 SASEGT. Trimming removed 7 bases from V and 8 bases from J; junction bases left unmatched: 5. The CDR3: CASTTGGWEKLFF. The CDR3, as DNA: TGTGCCAGCACCACAGGGGGCTGGGAAAAACTGTTTTTT.

V gene TRBV19 combines with J gene TRBJ1-5; 7 bases line up with TRBD1. The CDR3 extends over 15 amino acids. Germline values: CDR1 LNHDA, CDR2 SQIVND (reference sequence). The V gene end was trimmed by 10 bases and the J gene end by 2 bases; junction bases not matched to a gene: 11. The CDR3 sequence is CATAPGGAGNQPQHF. The DNA of the CDR3 is TGTGCCACCGCCCCAGGGGGTGCTGGCAATCAGCCCCAGCATTTT.

This clone was counted a single time. V and J are TRBV5-5 and TRBJ1-2; 7 positions match TRBD1. V was pared by 0 bases and J by 4 bases, with 6 bases of the junction left unmatched. Germline V gene lookup returns CDR1 SGHKS and CDR2 YYEKEE (reference sequence). The CDR3 is 15 amino acids. CDR3 loop: CASSLDPGQSYGYTF. CDR3 sequence (DNA): TGTGCCAGCAGCTTGGATCCGGGACAGAGCTATGGCTACACCTTC. Combining the CDR3 with reference TRBV5-5 and TRBJ1-2 gives the whole variable domain DAGVTQSPTHLIKTRGQQVTLRCSPISGHKSVSWYQQVLGQGPQFIFQYYEKEERGRGNFPDRFSARQFPNYSSELNVNALLLGDSALYLCASSLDPGQSYGYTFGSGTRLTVV.